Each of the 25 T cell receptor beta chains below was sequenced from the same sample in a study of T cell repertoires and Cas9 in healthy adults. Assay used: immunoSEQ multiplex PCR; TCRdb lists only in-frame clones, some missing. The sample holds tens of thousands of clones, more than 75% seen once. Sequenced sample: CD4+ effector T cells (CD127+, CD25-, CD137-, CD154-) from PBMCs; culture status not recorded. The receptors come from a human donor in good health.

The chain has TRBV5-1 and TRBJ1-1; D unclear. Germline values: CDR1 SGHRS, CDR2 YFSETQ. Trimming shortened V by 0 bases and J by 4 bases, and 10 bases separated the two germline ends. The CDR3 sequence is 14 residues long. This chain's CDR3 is CASSLDGPSTEAFF. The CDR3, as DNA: TGCGCCAGCAGCTTGGATGGTCCCTCCACTGAAGCTTTCTTT. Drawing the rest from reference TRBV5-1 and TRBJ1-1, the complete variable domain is KAGVTQTPRYLIKTRGQQVTLSCSPISGHRSVSWYQQTPGQGLQFLFEYFSETQRNKGNFPGRFSGRQFSNSRSEMNVSTLELGDSALYLCASSLDGPSTEAFFGQGTRLTVV.

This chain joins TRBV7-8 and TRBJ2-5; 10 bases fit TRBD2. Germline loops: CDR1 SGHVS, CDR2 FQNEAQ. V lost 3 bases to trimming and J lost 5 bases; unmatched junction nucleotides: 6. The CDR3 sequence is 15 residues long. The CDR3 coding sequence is TGTGCCAGCAGCTTCGAGCGGGGGGGCGGGGAGACCCAGTACTTC. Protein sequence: CASSFERGGGETQYF.

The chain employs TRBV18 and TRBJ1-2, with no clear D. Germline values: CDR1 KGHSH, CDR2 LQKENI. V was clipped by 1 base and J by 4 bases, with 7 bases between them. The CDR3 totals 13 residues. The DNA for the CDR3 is TGTGCCAGCTCACCACAACCGACCTATGGCTACACCTTC. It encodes CASSPQPTYGYTF.

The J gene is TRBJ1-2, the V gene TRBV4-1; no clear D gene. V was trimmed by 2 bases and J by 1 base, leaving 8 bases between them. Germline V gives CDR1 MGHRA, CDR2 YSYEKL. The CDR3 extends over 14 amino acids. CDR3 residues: CASSQLDLNYGYTF. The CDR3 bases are TGCGCCAGCAGCCAACTTGACCTTAACTATGGCTACACCTTC.

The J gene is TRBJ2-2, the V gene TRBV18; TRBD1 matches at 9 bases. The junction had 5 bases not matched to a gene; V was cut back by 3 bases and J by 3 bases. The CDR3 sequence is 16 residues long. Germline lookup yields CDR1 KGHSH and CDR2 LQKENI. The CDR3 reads CASSPRTGADTGELFF. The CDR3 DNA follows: TGTGCCAGCTCACCTAGGACAGGGGCGGACACCGGGGAGCTGTTTTTT.

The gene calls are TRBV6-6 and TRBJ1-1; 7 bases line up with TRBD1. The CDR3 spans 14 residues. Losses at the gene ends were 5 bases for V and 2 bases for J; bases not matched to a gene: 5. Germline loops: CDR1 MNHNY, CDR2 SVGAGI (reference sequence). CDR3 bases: TGTGCCAGCAGTAAAGGGGACAGAAACACTGAAGCTTTCTTT. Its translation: CASSKGDRNTEAFF.

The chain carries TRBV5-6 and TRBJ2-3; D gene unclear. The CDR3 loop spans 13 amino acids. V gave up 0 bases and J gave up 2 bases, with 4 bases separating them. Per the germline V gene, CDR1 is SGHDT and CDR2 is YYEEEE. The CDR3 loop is CASSLGPTDTQYF. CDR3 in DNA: TGTGCCAGCAGCTTGGGTCCCACAGATACGCAGTATTTT.

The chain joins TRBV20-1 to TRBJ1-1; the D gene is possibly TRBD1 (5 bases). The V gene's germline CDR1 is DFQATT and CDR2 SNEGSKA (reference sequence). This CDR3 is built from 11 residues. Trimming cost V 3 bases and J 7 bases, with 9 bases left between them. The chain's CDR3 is CSARGHLEAFF. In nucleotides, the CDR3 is TGCAGTGCTAGGGGGCACCTTGAAGCTTTCTTT.

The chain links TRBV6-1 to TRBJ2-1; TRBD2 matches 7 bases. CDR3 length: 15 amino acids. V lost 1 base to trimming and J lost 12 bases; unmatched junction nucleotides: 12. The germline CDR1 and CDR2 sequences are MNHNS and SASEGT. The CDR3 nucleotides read TGTGCCAGCAGTGAAGGGAGGGAGGGGCCGAGGGGGCAGTTCTTC. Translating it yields CASSEGREGPRGQFF.

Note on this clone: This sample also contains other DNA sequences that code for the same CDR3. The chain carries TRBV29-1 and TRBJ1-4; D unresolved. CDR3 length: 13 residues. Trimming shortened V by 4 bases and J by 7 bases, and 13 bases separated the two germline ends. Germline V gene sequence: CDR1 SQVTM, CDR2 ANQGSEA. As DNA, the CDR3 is TGCAGCGTTGCTTCCACTGGAAGTGAAAAACTGTTTTTT. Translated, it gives CSVASTGSEKLFF.

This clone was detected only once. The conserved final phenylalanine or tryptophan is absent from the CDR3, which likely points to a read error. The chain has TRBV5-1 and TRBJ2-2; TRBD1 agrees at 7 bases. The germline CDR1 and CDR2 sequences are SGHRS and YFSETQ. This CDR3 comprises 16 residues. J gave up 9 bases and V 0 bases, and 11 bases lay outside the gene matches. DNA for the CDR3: TGCGCCAGCAGCTTGGGAATCCGACAGGGTTCCAGGGAGCTGTTTCTT. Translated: CASSLGIRQGSRELFL.

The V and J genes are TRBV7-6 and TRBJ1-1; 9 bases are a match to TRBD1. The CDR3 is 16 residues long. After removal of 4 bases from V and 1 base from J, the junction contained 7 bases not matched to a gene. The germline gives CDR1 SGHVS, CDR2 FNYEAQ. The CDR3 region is CASSSRYRGPNTEAFF. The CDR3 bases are TGTGCCAGCAGCTCCCGATACAGGGGGCCGAACACTGAAGCTTTCTTT.

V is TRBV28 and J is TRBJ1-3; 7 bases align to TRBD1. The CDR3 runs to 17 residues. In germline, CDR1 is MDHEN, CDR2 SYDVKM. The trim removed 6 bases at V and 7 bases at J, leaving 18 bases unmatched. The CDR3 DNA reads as TGTGCCAGCAGCCCAAATCCTCACAGGGGAGAGCGGAACACCATATATTTT. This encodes CASSPNPHRGERNTIYF.

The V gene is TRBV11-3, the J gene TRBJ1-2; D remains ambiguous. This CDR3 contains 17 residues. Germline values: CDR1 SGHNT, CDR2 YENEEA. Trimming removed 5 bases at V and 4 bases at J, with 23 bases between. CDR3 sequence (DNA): TGTGCCAGCAGCAAAGATTGCAATCTCGGAAAGACCTATGGCTACACCTTC. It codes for CASSKDCNLGKTYGYTF.

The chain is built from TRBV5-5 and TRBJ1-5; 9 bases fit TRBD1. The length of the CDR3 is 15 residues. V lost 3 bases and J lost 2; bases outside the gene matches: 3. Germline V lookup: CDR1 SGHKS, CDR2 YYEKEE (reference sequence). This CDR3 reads CASSSRTGGNQPQHF. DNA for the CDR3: TGTGCCAGCAGCTCCAGGACAGGGGGCAATCAGCCCCAGCATTTT.

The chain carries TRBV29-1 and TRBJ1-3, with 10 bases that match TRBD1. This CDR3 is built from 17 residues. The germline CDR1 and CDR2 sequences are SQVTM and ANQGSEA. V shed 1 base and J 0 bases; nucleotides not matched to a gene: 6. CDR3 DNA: TGCAGCGTTGAAGGCTGGACAGGGGGGCTCTCTGGAAACACCATATATTTT. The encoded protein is CSVEGWTGGLSGNTIYF.

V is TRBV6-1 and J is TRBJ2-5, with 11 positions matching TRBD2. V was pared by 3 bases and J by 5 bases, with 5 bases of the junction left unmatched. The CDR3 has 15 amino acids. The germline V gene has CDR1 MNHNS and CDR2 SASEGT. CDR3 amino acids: CASSDNSGGAETQYF. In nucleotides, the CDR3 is TGTGCCAGCAGTGATAATAGCGGGGGGGCGGAGACCCAGTACTTC.

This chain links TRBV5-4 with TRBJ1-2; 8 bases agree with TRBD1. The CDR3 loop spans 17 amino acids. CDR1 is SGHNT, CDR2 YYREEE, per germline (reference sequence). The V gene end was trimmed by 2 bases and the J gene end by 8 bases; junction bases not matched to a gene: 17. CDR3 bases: TGTGCCAGCAGCTTCTTGTTCGGACAGGGACGTTATAGAGGCTACACCTTC. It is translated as CASSFLFGQGRYRGYTF.

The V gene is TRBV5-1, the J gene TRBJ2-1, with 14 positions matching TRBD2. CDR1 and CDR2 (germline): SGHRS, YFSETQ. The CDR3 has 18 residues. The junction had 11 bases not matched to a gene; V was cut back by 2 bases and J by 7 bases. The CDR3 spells CASSFSGTSGGRRNEQFF. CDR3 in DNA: TGCGCCAGCAGCTTCTCCGGGACTAGCGGGGGCCGGAGGAATGAGCAGTTCTTC. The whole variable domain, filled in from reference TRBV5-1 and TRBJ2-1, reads KAGVTQTPRYLIKTRGQQVTLSCSPISGHRSVSWYQQTPGQGLQFLFEYFSETQRNKGNFPGRFSGRQFSNSRSEMNVSTLELGDSALYLCASSFSGTSGGRRNEQFFGPGTRLTVL.

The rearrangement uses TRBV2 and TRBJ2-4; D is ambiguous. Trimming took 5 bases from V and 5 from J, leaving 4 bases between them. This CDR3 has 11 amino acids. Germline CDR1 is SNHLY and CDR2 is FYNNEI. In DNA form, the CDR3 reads TGTGCCAGCAGTTTAGAAAACATTCAGTACTTC. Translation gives CASSLENIQYF.

DNA of the CDR3: TGCGCCAGCAGCCCGTTTGGAGCGGGGGGGTCCTACGAGCAGTACTTC. Protein sequence: CASSPFGAGGSYEQYF. The chain joins TRBV10-1 to TRBJ2-7, with 10 bases lining up with TRBD2. The V and J ends lost 6 bases and 1 base, in that order; junction bases with no gene match: 9. Per the germline V gene, CDR1 is WNHNN and CDR2 is SYGVQD (reference sequence). This CDR3 comprises 16 residues.

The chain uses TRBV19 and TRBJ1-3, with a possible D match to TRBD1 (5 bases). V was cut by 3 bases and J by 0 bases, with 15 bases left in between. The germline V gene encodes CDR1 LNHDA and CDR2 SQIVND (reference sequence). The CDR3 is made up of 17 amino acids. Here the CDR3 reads CASSIRRQISSGNTIYF. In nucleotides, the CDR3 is TGTGCCAGTAGTATTCGGAGACAGATAAGCTCTGGAAACACCATATATTTT.

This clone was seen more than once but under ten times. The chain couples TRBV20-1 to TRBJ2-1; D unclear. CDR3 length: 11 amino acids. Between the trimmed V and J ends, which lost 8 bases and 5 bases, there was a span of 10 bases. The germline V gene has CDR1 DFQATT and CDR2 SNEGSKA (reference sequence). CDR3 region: CSSPIDNEQFF. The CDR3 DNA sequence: TGCAGTTCACCGATAGACAATGAGCAGTTCTTC.

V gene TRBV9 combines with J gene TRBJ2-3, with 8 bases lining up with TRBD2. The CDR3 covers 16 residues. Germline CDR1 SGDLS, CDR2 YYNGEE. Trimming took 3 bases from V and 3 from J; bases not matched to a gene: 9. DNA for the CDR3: TGTGCCAGCAGCGAAACCGGGAGGGGCGTAACAGATACGCAGTATTTT. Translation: CASSETGRGVTDTQYF. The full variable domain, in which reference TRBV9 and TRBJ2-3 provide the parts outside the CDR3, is DSGVTQTPKHLITATGQRVTLRCSPRSGDLSVYWYQQSLDQGLQFLIQYYNGEERAKGNILERFSAQQFPDLHSELNLSSLELGDSALYFCASSETGRGVTDTQYFGPGTRLTVL.

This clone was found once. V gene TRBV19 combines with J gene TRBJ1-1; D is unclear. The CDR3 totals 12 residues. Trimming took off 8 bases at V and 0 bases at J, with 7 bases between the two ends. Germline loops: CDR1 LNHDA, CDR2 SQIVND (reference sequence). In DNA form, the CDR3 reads TGTGCCAGTCGGTCGGTGAACACTGAAGCTTTCTTT. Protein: CASRSVNTEAFF.